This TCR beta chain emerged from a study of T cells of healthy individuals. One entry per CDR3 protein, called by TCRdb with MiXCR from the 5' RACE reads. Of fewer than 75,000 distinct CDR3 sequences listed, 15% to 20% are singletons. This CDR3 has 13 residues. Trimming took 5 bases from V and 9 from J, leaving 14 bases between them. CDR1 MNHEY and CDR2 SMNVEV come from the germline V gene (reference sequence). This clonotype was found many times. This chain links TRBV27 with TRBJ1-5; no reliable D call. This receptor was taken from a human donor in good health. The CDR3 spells CASSLQVMGPQHF. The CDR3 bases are TGTGCCAGCAGTCTCCAGGTAATGGGGCCCCAGCATTTT.